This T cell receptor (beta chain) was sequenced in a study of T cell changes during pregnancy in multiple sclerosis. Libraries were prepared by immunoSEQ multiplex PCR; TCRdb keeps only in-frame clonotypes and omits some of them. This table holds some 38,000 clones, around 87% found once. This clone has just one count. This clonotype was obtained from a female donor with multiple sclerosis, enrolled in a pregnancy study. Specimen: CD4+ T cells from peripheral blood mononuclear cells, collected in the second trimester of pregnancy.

CDR3 loop: CASSFSSGSLETQYF. CDR3 coding DNA: TGTGCCAGCAGTTTCTCTAGCGGGAGCTTAGAGACCCAGTACTTC. This rearrangement joins TRBV28 to TRBJ2-5; 10 bases map to TRBD2. The CDR3 covers 15 residues. Germline lookup yields CDR1 MDHEN and CDR2 SYDVKM. With V trimmed by 3 bases and J by 4 bases, 5 bases remained unmatched.